The T cell receptor beta chain described here comes from a study of blood T cell repertoires in COVID-19. Looking at the study overall: PBMCs, B-cell-depleted T cells, or T cells provided the cDNA or gDNA that made up the material.

Authors' data handling: Quantification of nucleated cells was approximated via reference gene primer amplification. TCRdb's table, derived via immunoSEQ multiplex PCR, lists solely in-frame clones and lacks some. For V, J and clone size, that table is used; D and trimming come from the DNA. The sample includes about 81,000 clones, around nine tenths seen only once; the top ten take approximately 4.4%. The origin of this receptor is a woman over 75 with acute or convalescent COVID-19. Material: peripheral blood.

CDR3 nucleotide sequence: TGTGCCAGCAGTCCCCCTCAGACAGTTACCTACAATGAGCAGTTCTTC. The encoded protein is CASSPPQTVTYNEQFF. The chain uses TRBV25-1 and TRBJ2-1; the D gene is possibly TRBD1 (5 bases). CDR1 is MGHDK and CDR2 is SYGVNS in the germline V gene. The CDR3 is 16 amino acids. The V and J ends lost 5 bases and 2 bases respectively, with 16 bases between them. The full variable domain, with the rest looked up from reference TRBV25-1 and TRBJ2-1, is EADIYQTPRYLVIGTGKKITLECSQTMGHDKMYWYQQDPGMELHLIHYSYGVNSTEKGDLSSESTVSRIRTEHFPLTLESARPSHTSQYLCASSPPQTVTYNEQFFGPGTRLTVL.